This T cell receptor (beta chain) was identified in a study of control samples from healthy donors and cancer patients. Clones were sequenced by immunoSEQ multiplex PCR, and TCRdb holds only the in-frame ones, with some missing. The sample has some 70,000 clones, around 84% seen once. Trimming shortened V by 7 bases and J by 0 bases, and 13 bases separated the two germline ends. The length of the CDR3 is 15 residues. In germline, CDR1 is MNHEY, CDR2 SVGAGI. The clonotype originates from a woman in her forties or fifties with lung cancer. The rearrangement links TRBV6-5 to TRBJ1-3; D possibly corresponds to TRBD1 (6 bases). The sample comprised PBMCs. CDR3 sequence: CASKRDTNSGNTIYF. Written as DNA, the CDR3 is TGTGCCAGCAAACGGGACACTAACTCTGGAAACACCATATATTTT.